These T cell receptor beta chains were read from a single sample in a study of T cell repertoires in cytomegalovirus infection. In TCRdb, the reads were re-called with MiXCR into one record per CDR3 protein. The table has around 180,000 distinct CDR3 sequences, approximately 20% seen once. Sequenced material: PBMCs. These receptors all stem from a human donor in good health (CMV status not recorded). Some clones in this sample may be carry-over from other donors' samples. CDR3s include the opening cysteine and the closing phenylalanine or tryptophan. The D gene is left open where the match is weak. Some rows have no size entry. The others give once, few or many, or a class for an expanded clone.

. few TRBJ1-3 TRBV28 CASSFSVYSGNTIYF TGTGCCAGCAGTTTTAGCGTCTACTCTGGAAACACCATATATTTT
TRBD2 many TRBJ2-3 TRBV7-3 CASSLSGRLDTQYF TGTGCCAGCAGCTTAAGCGGGAGGCTGGATACGCAGTATTTT
TRBD2 . TRBJ2-7 TRBV29-1 CSVTQGLAVVEQYF TGCAGCGTTACTCAGGGACTAGCGGTGGTGGAGCAGTACTTC
. . TRBJ1-2 TRBV7-9 CASSLALTVYGYTF TGTGCCAGCAGCTTAGCGCTCACAGTCTATGGCTACACCTTC
TRBD2 few TRBJ2-3 TRBV25-1 CASSGDIAGGGADTQYF TGTGCCAGCAGTGGTGATATAGCGGGGGGTGGCGCAGATACGCAGTATTTT
. few TRBJ2-5 TRBV11-2 CASSLDLRGGQLQETQYF TGTGCCAGCAGCTTAGACTTGAGGGGGGGACAGTTACAAGAGACCCAGTACTTC
TRBD1 many TRBJ1-1 TRBV6-6 CASSSTGGANTEAFF TGTGCCAGCAGTTCCACAGGGGGGGCGAACACTGAAGCTTTCTTT
. few TRBJ1-1 TRBV19 CASSLTSSSAFF TGTGCCAGTAGTCTAACCTCGAGTTCAGCTTTCTTT
. many TRBJ2-7 TRBV6-5 CASTHVGGEQYF TGTGCCAGCACCCACGTAGGAGGCGAGCAGTACTTC
. many TRBJ2-3 TRBV18 CASSPGRRTDTQYF TGTGCCAGCTCGCCGGGAAGACGCACAGATACGCAGTATTTT